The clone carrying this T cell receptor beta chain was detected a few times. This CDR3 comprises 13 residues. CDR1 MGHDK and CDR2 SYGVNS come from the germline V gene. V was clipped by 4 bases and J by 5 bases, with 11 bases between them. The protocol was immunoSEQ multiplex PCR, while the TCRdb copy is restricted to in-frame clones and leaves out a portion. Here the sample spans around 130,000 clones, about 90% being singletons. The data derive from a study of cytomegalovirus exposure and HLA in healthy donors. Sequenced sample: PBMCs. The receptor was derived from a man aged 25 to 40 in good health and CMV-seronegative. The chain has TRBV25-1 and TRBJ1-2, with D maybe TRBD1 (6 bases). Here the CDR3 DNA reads TGTGCCAGCAGTGGGACAGTGGGATATGGCTACACCTTC. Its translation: CASSGTVGYGYTF.